The entry below gives a single TCR beta chain sequence along with its context. As yet, its antigen is unknown. The data were obtained in a study of CD8+ T cells in alopecia areata. Study-level background: Those patients who were treated received oral tofacitinib, which was given at 5 to 10 mg twice daily for moderate-to-severe alopecia areata. General study findings and limits: In scalp and blood during tofacitinib, many expanded lesional clones persisted. Whereas mice showed it more clearly, TCR sharing across patients was murkier, possibly because of HLA.

Treatment specified: oral pan-JAK inhibitor, 5-10 mg twice daily. Specimens obtained from alopecia areata patients comprised lesional scalp punch biopsies and peripheral blood. The sequencing template was cDNA reverse transcribed from extracted RNA. Clones were read by immunoSEQ multiplex PCR, and TCRdb kept only the in-frame ones, dropping some. The data show 150,000 to 200,000 clones, roughly 60% seen once. This specimen consisted of CD4+ T cells sorted from blood, obtained at week 24, from a patient treated with tofacitinib. This receptor was identified in a human donor with alopecia areata.

The CDR3 bases are TGTGCCAGCAGCTTCACAGGGGAGGGAGGCTACACCTTC. This sequence encodes CASSFTGEGGYTF. The V and J genes are TRBV5-6 and TRBJ1-2, with 7 positions matching TRBD1. Losses at the gene ends were 2 bases for V and 8 bases for J; bases not matched to a gene: 6. Germline V gives CDR1 SGHDT, CDR2 YYEEEE. The CDR3 totals 13 residues.